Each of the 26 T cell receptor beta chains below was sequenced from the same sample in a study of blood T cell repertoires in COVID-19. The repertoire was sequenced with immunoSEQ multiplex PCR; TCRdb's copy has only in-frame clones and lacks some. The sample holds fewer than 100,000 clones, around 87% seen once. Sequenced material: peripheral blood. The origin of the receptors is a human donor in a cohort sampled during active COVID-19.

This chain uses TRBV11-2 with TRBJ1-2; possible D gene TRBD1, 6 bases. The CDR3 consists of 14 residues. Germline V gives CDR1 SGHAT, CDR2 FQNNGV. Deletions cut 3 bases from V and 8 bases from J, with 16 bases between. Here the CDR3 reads CASSLNTRTEGYTF. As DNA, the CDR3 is TGTGCCAGCAGCTTGAACACCCGGACAGAGGGCTACACCTTC.

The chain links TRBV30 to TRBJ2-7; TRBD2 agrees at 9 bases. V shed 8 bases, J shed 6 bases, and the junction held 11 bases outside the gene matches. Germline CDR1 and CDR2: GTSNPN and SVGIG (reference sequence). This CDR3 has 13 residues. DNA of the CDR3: TGTGCCCACCGGACTAGCGAGGGTTTCGAGCAGTACTTC. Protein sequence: CAHRTSEGFEQYF.

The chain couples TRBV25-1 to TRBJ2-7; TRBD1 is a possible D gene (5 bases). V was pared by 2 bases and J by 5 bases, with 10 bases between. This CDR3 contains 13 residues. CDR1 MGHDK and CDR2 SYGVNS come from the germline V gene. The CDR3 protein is CASSEDLTDEQYF. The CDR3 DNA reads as TGTGCCAGCAGTGAAGATTTGACAGACGAGCAGTACTTC.

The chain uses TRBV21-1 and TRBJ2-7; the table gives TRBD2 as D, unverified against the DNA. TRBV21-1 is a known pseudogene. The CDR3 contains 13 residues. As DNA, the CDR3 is TGTGCCAGTAAACTAGCGGGGATCCACGAGCAGTACTTC. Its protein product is CASKLAGIHEQYF.

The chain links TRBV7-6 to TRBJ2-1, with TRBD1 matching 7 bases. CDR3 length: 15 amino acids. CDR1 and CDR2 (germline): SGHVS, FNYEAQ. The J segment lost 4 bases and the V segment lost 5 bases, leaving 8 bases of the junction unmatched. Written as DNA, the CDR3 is TGTGCCAGCAGCCGCCAGACAGGGCCTTACAATGAGCAGTTCTTC. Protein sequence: CASSRQTGPYNEQFF.

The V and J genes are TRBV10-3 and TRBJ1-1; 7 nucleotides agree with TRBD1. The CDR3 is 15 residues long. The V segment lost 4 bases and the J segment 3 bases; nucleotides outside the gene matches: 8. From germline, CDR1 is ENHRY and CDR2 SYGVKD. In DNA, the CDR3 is TGTGCCATCAGTGTGGCCGGGACAGCTGACACTGAAGCTTTCTTT. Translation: CAISVAGTADTEAFF.

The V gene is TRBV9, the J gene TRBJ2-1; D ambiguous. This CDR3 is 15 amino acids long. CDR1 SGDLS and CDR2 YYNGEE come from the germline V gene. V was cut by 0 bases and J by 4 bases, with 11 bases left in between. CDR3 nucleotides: TGTGCCAGCAGCGTAGCTGCAGAAACGTACAATGAGCAGTTCTTC. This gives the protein CASSVAAETYNEQFF.

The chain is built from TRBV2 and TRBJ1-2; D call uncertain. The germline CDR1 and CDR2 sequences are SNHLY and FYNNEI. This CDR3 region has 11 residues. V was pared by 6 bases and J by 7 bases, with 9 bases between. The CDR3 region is CASREASGYTF. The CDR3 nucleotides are TGTGCCAGCAGGGAGGCCTCTGGCTACACCTTC.

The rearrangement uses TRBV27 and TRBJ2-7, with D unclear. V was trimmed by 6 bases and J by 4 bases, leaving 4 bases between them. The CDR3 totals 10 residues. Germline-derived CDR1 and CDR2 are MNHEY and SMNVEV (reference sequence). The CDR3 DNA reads TGTGCCAGCAGCCGTTACGAGCAGTACTTC. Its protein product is CASSRYEQYF.

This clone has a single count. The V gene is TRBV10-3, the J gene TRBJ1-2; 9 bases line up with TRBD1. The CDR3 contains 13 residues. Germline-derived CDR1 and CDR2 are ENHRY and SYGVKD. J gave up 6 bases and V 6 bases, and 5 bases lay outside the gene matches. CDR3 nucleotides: TGTGCCATCAGCGAGGACAGGGGTAATGGCTACACCTTC. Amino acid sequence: CAISEDRGNGYTF.

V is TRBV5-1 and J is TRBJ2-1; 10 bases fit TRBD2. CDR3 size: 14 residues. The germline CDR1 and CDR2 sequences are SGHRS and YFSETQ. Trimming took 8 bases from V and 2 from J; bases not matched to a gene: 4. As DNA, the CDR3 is TGCGCCAGTTCAACTAGCGGGGCCTACAATGAGCAGTTCTTC. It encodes CASSTSGAYNEQFF.

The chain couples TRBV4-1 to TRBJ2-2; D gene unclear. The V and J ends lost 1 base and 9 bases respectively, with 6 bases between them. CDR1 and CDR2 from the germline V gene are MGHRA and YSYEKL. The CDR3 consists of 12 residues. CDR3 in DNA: TGCGCCAGCAGCCAAGCAAGCAGGGAGCTGTTTTTT. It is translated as CASSQASRELFF.

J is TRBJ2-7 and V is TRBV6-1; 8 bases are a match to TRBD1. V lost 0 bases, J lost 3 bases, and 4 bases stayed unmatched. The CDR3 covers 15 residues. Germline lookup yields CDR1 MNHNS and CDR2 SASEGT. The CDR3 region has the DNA TGTGCCAGCAGTGAAGCGGGACAGGCCCTCTACGAGCAGTACTTC. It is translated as CASSEAGQALYEQYF.

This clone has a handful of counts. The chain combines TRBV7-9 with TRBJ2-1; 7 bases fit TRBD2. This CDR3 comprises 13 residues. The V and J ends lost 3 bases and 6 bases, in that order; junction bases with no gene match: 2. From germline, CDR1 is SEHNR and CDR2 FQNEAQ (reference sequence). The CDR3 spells CASSLGGSNEQFF. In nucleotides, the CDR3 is TGTGCCAGCAGCTTGGGGGGGTCCAATGAGCAGTTCTTC.

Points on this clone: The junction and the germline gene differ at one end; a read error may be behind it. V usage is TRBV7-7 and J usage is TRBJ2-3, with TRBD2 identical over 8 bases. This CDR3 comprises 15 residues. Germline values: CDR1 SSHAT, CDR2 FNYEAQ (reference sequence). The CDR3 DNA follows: TGTGCTAGCAGCCTTAGCGGGATAACCACAGATACGCAGTATTTT. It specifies CASSLSGITTDTQYF. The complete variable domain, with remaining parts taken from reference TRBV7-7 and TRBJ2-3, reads GAGVSQSPRYKVTKRGQDVTLRCDPISSHATLYWYQQALGQGPEFLTYFNYEAQPDKSGLPSDRFSAERPEGSISTLTIQRTEQRDSAMYRCASSLSGITTDTQYFGPGTRLTVL.

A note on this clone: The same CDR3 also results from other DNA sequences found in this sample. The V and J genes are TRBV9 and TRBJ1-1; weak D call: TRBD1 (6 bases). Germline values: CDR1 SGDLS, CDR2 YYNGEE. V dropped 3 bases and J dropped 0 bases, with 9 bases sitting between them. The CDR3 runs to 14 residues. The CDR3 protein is CASSEQGLNTEAFF. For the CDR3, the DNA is TGTGCCAGCAGCGAGCAGGGGTTGAACACTGAAGCTTTCTTT. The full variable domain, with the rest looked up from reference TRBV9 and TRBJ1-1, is DSGVTQTPKHLITATGQRVTLRCSPRSGDLSVYWYQQSLDQGLQFLIQYYNGEERAKGNILERFSAQQFPDLHSELNLSSLELGDSALYFCASSEQGLNTEAFFGQGTRLTVV.

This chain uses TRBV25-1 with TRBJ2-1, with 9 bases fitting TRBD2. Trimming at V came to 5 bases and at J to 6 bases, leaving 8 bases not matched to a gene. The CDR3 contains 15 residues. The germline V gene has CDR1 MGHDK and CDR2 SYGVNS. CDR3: CASSQGVAGANEQFF. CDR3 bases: TGTGCCAGCAGTCAAGGAGTAGCGGGAGCCAATGAGCAGTTCTTC. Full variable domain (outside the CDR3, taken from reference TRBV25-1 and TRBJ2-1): EADIYQTPRYLVIGTGKKITLECSQTMGHDKMYWYQQDPGMELHLIHYSYGVNSTEKGDLSSESTVSRIRTEHFPLTLESARPSHTSQYLCASSQGVAGANEQFFGPGTRLTVL.

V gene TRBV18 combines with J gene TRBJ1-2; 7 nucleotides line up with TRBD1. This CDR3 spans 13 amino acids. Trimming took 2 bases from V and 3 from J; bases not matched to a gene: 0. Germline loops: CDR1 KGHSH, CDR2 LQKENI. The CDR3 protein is CASSPDRDYGYTF. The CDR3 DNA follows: TGTGCCAGCTCACCAGACAGGGACTATGGCTACACCTTC.

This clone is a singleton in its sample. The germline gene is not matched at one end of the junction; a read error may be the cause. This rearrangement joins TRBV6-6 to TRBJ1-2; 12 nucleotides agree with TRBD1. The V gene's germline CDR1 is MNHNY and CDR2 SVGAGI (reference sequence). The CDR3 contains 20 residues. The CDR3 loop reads CASSGGTGGVQLSAKYGYTF. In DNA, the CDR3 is TGTGCCAGCAGCGGAGGGACAGGGGGCGTTCAACTCTCGGCTAAGTATGGCTACACCTTC.

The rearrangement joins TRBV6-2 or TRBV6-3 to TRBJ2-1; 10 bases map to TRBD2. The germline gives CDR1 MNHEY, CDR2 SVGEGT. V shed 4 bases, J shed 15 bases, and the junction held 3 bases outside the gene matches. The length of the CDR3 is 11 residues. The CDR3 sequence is CASSSLAGLFF. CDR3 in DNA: TGTGCCAGCAGTTCACTAGCGGGGTTGTTCTTC.

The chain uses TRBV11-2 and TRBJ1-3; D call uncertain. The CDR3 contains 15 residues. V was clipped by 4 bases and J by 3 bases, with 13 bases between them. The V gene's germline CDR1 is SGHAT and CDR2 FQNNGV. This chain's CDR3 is CASSSRARFGNTIYF. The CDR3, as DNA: TGTGCCAGCAGCTCGCGGGCCCGTTTTGGAAACACCATATATTTT.

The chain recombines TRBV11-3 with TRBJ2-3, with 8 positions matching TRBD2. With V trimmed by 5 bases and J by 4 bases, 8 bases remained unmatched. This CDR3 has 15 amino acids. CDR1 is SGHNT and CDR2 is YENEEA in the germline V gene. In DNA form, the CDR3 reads TGTGCCAGCAGCATAGGACTAGCCCGGGCAGATACGCAGTATTTT. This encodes CASSIGLARADTQYF. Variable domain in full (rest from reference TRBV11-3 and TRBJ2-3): EAGVVQSPRYKIIEKKQPVAFWCNPISGHNTLYWYLQNLGQGPELLIRYENEEAVDDSQLPKDRFSAERLKGVDSTLKIQPAELGDSAVYLCASSIGLARADTQYFGPGTRLTVL.

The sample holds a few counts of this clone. The CDR3 spells CASSESSRGKLFF. The CDR3 nucleotides read TGCGCCAGCAGTGAGTCTAGTAGGGGAAAACTGTTTTTT. J is TRBJ1-4 and V is TRBV10-1, with D tentatively TRBD1 (5 bases). The V end was cut by 0 bases, the J end by 10 bases, with 9 bases between. CDR1 is WNHNN and CDR2 is SYGVQD in the germline V gene (reference sequence). The CDR3 runs 13 residues.

CDR3 DNA: TGTGCCAGTACCATGGGAGTGAACACTGAAGCTTTCTTT. Its protein product is CASTMGVNTEAFF. The chain combines TRBV19 with TRBJ1-1; D not resolved. The ends were cut back, 7 bases at V and 0 bases at J, with 9 bases in the middle. The V gene's germline CDR1 is LNHDA and CDR2 SQIVND (reference sequence). The CDR3 extends over 13 amino acids.

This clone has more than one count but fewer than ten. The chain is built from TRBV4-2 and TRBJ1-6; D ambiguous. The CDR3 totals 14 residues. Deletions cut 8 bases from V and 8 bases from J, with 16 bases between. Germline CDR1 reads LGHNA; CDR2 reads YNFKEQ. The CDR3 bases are TGTGCCAGCGCCCGGGAGGGCTTGGATTCACCCCTCCACTTT. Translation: CASAREGLDSPLHF.

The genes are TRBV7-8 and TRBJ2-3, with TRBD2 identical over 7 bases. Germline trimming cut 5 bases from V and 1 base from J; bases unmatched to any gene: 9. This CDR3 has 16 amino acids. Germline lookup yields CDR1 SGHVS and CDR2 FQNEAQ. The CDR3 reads CASSPGGVRGTDTQYF. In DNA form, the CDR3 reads TGTGCCAGCAGCCCGGGAGGTGTACGGGGCACAGATACGCAGTATTTT.